One sample yielded the 23 T cell receptor beta chains listed below, sequenced in a study of blood T cell repertoires in COVID-19. The assay was immunoSEQ multiplex PCR, and TCRdb's table has in-frame clones only and misses some. The sample includes 200,000 to 300,000 clones, approximately 85% of them seen just once. Sequencing used peripheral blood. These receptor sequences come from a young woman with acute or convalescent COVID-19.

V gene TRBV14 combines with J gene TRBJ2-5; maybe TRBD1 (6 bases). CDR1 is SGHDN, CDR2 FVKESK, per germline. The CDR3 totals 15 residues. V lost 3 bases, J lost 5 bases, and 16 bases lay in between. DNA of the CDR3: TGTGCCAGCAGCCAGGGCCCAGGGACATTGGAGACCCAGTACTTC. It specifies CASSQGPGTLETQYF.

In its sample, this clone was seen once. CDR3 nucleotides: TGTGCCAGCAGCCCAAGACTGGCAGGGGGTATCCACACTGAAGCTTTCTTT. It specifies CASSPRLAGGIHTEAFF. The V and J genes are TRBV7-9 and TRBJ1-1; TRBD1 aligns across 7 bases. Germline lookup yields CDR1 SEHNR and CDR2 FQNEAQ (reference sequence). The CDR3 runs 17 residues. Germline trimming cut 5 bases from V and 3 bases from J; bases unmatched to any gene: 15.

The rearrangement uses TRBV2 and TRBJ2-3; 13 nucleotides agree with TRBD2. After removal of 6 bases from V and 1 base from J, the junction contained 19 bases not matched to a gene. CDR1 and CDR2 (germline): SNHLY, FYNNEI. The CDR3 runs 21 residues. This CDR3 reads CASRRRGQGPGTSGGTDTQYF. As DNA, the CDR3 is TGTGCCAGCAGGCGCCGGGGCCAGGGACCCGGGACTAGCGGGGGCACAGATACGCAGTATTTT. The variable domain in full, with the rest retrieved from reference TRBV2 and TRBJ2-3, is EPEVTQTPSHQVTQMGQEVILRCVPISNHLYFYWYRQILGQKVEFLVSFYNNEISEKSEIFDDQFSVERPDGSNFTLKIRSTKLEDSAMYFCASRRRGQGPGTSGGTDTQYFGPGTRLTVL.

The chain joins TRBV7-6 to TRBJ2-7; 9 nucleotides align to TRBD1. Trimming removed 3 bases from V and 1 base from J; junction bases left unmatched: 7. The V gene's germline CDR1 is SGHVS and CDR2 FNYEAQ. CDR3 length: 16 residues. The CDR3 coding sequence is TGTGCCAGCAGCTTTTCGGGACAGGGTCGGTCCTACGAGCAGTACTTC. As protein: CASSFSGQGRSYEQYF.

This rearrangement joins TRBV19 to TRBJ1-2; 9 bases match TRBD1. This CDR3 is built from 12 residues. The germline CDR1 and CDR2 sequences are LNHDA and SQIVND (reference sequence). V trimming: 4 bases; J trimming: 8 bases; junction bases outside the gene matches: 2. The CDR3: CASSRDREGYTF. The CDR3 DNA follows: TGTGCCAGTAGTAGGGACAGGGAAGGCTACACCTTC.

The J gene is TRBJ1-2, the V gene TRBV28; D is perhaps TRBD1 (6 bases). The germline gives CDR1 MDHEN, CDR2 SYDVKM. The CDR3 runs to 12 residues. With 3 bases removed from V and 7 bases from J, the gap between germline ends came to 9 bases. The CDR3 spells CASSFSRGGYTF. CDR3 in DNA: TGTGCCAGCAGTTTTAGCAGGGGTGGCTACACCTTC.

V usage is TRBV6-2 or TRBV6-3 and J usage is TRBJ1-2, with 10 bases that match TRBD1. The CDR3 has 18 residues. The trim removed 0 bases at V and 1 base at J, leaving 8 bases unmatched. Germline CDR1 and CDR2: MNHEY and SVGEGT. As DNA, the CDR3 is TGTGCCAGCAGTTACTCGGGACAGGGGACAACACGTAACTATGGCTACACCTTC. The encoded protein is CASSYSGQGTTRNYGYTF.

This rearrangement joins TRBV7-8 to TRBJ2-1, with D possibly TRBD2 on 6 matching bases. Deletions cut 6 bases from V and 6 bases from J, with 15 bases between. This CDR3 spans 14 amino acids. The germline V gene has CDR1 SGHVS and CDR2 FQNEAQ. CDR3 bases: TGTGCCAGCAGTGGGTCCCCCGGGGGCAATGAGCAGTTCTTC. As protein: CASSGSPGGNEQFF.

This sequence joins TRBV12-5 and TRBJ2-7, with D perhaps matching TRBD1 (6 bases). The germline gives CDR1 LGHNT, CDR2 FRNRAP. With 2 bases removed from V and 6 bases from J, the gap between germline ends came to 11 bases. The CDR3 loop spans 13 amino acids. CDR3: CASGLLQGGEQYF. Here the CDR3 DNA reads TGTGCTAGTGGTTTGCTACAGGGTGGCGAGCAGTACTTC.

J is TRBJ2-5 and V is TRBV5-1, with 7 bases matching TRBD2. V shed 0 bases and J 5 bases; nucleotides not matched to a gene: 4. Germline loops: CDR1 SGHRS, CDR2 YFSETQ. This CDR3 region has 14 residues. CDR3 nucleotides: TGCGCCAGCAGCTTGGAACTAGCGCAGGAGACCCAGTACTTC. It encodes CASSLELAQETQYF.

Only a few counts were recorded for this clone. The V call is TRBV19, the J call TRBJ1-5, with D perhaps matching TRBD1 (5 bases). CDR1 LNHDA and CDR2 SQIVND come from the germline V gene (reference sequence). Trimming removed 7 bases from V and 1 base from J, with 17 bases in between. CDR3 length: 16 residues. The CDR3 reads CASKGWEQDSNQPQHF. In DNA, the CDR3 is TGTGCCAGTAAAGGTTGGGAACAGGACAGCAATCAGCCCCAGCATTTT.

The chain recombines TRBV6-5 with TRBJ2-5, with a weak D call TRBD2 (5 bases). Trimming shortened V by 0 bases and J by 5 bases, and 10 bases separated the two germline ends. Per germline, CDR1 MNHEY and CDR2 SVGAGI. The CDR3 runs 14 residues. The CDR3 region is CASSYSRGMETQYF. CDR3 DNA: TGTGCCAGCAGTTACTCTCGGGGAATGGAGACCCAGTACTTC.

The chain joins TRBV10-2 to TRBJ2-7; 7 bases line up with TRBD2. The CDR3 covers 13 residues. After removal of 11 bases from V and 3 bases from J, the junction contained 10 bases not matched to a gene. The germline V gene has CDR1 WSHSY and CDR2 SAAADI. Here the CDR3 reads CAGGGMASYEQYF. CDR3 coding DNA: TGCGCCGGGGGGGGAATGGCTAGCTACGAGCAGTACTTC.

The chain recombines TRBV5-4 with TRBJ2-3, with 9 bases aligning to TRBD2. The length of the CDR3 is 15 residues. J lost 7 bases, V lost 4 bases, and 10 bases had no gene match. Germline V gene data show CDR1 as SGHNT and CDR2 as YYREEE (reference sequence). The chain's CDR3 is CASSPRVAGAHTQYF. DNA for the CDR3: TGTGCCAGCAGCCCACGGGTAGCGGGAGCACATACGCAGTATTTT.

The genes are TRBV19 and TRBJ1-1; D is possibly TRBD1 (6 bases). The CDR3 runs 13 residues. The germline gives CDR1 LNHDA, CDR2 SQIVND (reference sequence). V gave up 10 bases and J gave up 1 base, with 13 bases separating them. The chain's CDR3 is CATRTDSNTEAFF. In nucleotides, the CDR3 is TGTGCCACCCGGACAGATTCGAACACTGAAGCTTTCTTT.

This chain uses TRBV10-2 with TRBJ1-1; 10 nucleotides line up with TRBD1. Trimming at V came to 2 bases and at J to 4 bases, leaving 13 bases not matched to a gene. CDR3 length: 18 residues. Germline-derived CDR1 and CDR2 are WSHSY and SAAADI. This chain's CDR3 is CASSEHFPGQGLGTEAFF. In DNA, the CDR3 is TGCGCCAGCAGTGAGCATTTTCCGGGACAGGGGTTAGGCACTGAAGCTTTCTTT.

The gene calls are TRBV19 and TRBJ2-3; 10 bases match TRBD2. CDR3 size: 15 residues. The V segment lost 9 bases and the J segment 5 bases; nucleotides outside the gene matches: 11. The germline V gene has CDR1 LNHDA and CDR2 SQIVND (reference sequence). The DNA of the CDR3 is TGTGCCAGCAGCAAGCGGGAGGGCCTTATAGATACGCAGTATTTT. Translated, it gives CASSKREGLIDTQYF.

The chain employs TRBV2 and TRBJ2-5, with 9 positions matching TRBD2. CDR1 SNHLY and CDR2 FYNNEI come from the germline V gene. The CDR3 consists of 13 residues. Trimming at V came to 6 bases and at J to 5 bases, leaving 4 bases not matched to a gene. This CDR3 reads CASRASGIETQYF. CDR3 DNA: TGTGCCAGCAGAGCTAGCGGGATTGAGACCCAGTACTTC. Looking up the rest from reference TRBV2 and TRBJ2-5 gives the full variable domain: EPEVTQTPSHQVTQMGQEVILRCVPISNHLYFYWYRQILGQKVEFLVSFYNNEISEKSEIFDDQFSVERPDGSNFTLKIRSTKLEDSAMYFCASRASGIETQYFGPGTRLLVL.

V usage is TRBV3-1 (or the pseudogene TRBV3-2) and J usage is TRBJ2-4; TRBD2 matches at 8 bases. CDR1 is LGHDT and CDR2 is YNNKEL in the germline V gene (reference sequence). J gave up 7 bases and V 1 base, and 9 bases lay outside the gene matches. This CDR3 spans 16 amino acids. The CDR3 loop is CASSQGAAGGGNIQYF. The DNA for the CDR3 is TGTGCCAGCAGCCAAGGGGCTGCGGGAGGTGGGAACATTCAGTACTTC.

This sequence joins TRBV20-1 and TRBJ2-1, with 7 positions matching TRBD2. CDR1 and CDR2 from the germline V gene are DFQATT and SNEGSKA (reference sequence). The trim removed 3 bases at V and 8 bases at J, leaving 10 bases unmatched. The CDR3 loop spans 14 amino acids. The CDR3 sequence: CSASRSGRLHEQFF. The CDR3 coding sequence is TGCAGTGCTAGTCGATCCGGGAGGTTGCATGAGCAGTTCTTC.

This sequence joins TRBV4-3 and TRBJ2-1; D remains unclear. The CDR3 consists of 12 residues. Trimming shortened V by 1 base and J by 10 bases, and 8 bases separated the two germline ends. The germline gives CDR1 LGHNA, CDR2 YSLEER. Written as DNA, the CDR3 is TGCGCCAGCAGCCAAGGTCACAGAGAGCAGTTCTTC. Translated, it gives CASSQGHREQFF.

J is TRBJ1-1 and V is TRBV20-1; weak D call: TRBD1 (5 bases). The germline V and J ends were trimmed by 1 base and 10 bases, with 10 bases remaining between them. CDR3 size: 11 residues. Germline V gene data show CDR1 as DFQATT and CDR2 as SNEGSKA (reference sequence). The CDR3 protein is CSARGSGGAFF. The DNA of the CDR3 is TGCAGTGCTAGAGGATCCGGGGGAGCTTTCTTT.

This chain links TRBV9 with TRBJ2-1; tentatively, D is TRBD2 (5 bases). Trimming took off 4 bases at V and 9 bases at J, with 8 bases between the two ends. CDR3 length: 11 residues. CDR1 SGDLS and CDR2 YYNGEE come from the germline V gene. CDR3: CASSRSGEQFF. The CDR3 DNA reads TGTGCCAGCAGCAGGAGCGGTGAGCAGTTCTTC.